This passage covers 26 T cell receptor beta chains from one sample sequenced in a study of response to subunit inactivated influenza vaccine. TCRdb called the RT-PCR reads again in MiXCR, with one record for every CDR3 protein. The profile covers hundreds of thousands of distinct CDR3 sequences, with around a sixth appearing a single time and around a tenth taken by the ten largest. The material was PBMCs from blood, obtained 11 to 12 days after vaccination. These receptors all come from a man aged 50 or older who received an inactivated influenza vaccine.

This clonotype was seen a handful of times. A much larger clonotype is one base distant, so this may be a read error. The genes are TRBV6-4 and TRBJ2-3, with D perhaps matching TRBD1 or TRBD2 (5 bases each). V lost 6 bases to trimming and J lost 0 bases, with 10 bases between them. The CDR3 loop spans 14 amino acids. The germline V gene encodes CDR1 MRHNA and CDR2 SNTAGT. This chain's CDR3 is CASSPEGSTDTQYF. CDR3 nucleotide sequence: TGTGCCAGCAGCCCCGAGGGGAGCACAGATACGCAGTATTTT.

This clonotype showed up many times. The V gene is TRBV12-3 or TRBV12-4, the J gene TRBJ2-2; D may be TRBD1 (6 bases). CDR3 size: 16 residues. The V gene lost 7 bases and the J gene lost 5 bases, with 20 bases spanning the gap. CDR3 DNA: TGTGCCAGCAAAAAAGGGGGAACAGGGCTTACCGGGGAGCTGTTTTTT. Translating gives CASKKGGTGLTGELFF.

The chain carries TRBV4-2 and TRBJ2-7; tentative D call: TRBD1 (6 bases). CDR1 is LGHNA and CDR2 is YNFKEQ in the germline V gene. Trimming stripped 0 bases from V and 9 bases from J, with 15 bases between. This CDR3 is 14 amino acids long. The CDR3 region is CASSQDRPGTPQYF. The CDR3 DNA reads as TGTGCCAGCAGCCAAGATAGGCCAGGGACACCGCAGTACTTC.

This clonotype was found a few times. This sequence joins TRBV12-3 or TRBV12-4 and TRBJ1-2; D gene uncertain. Trimming left V 5 bases short and J 4 bases short, with 5 bases between. The length of the CDR3 is 11 residues. The CDR3 bases are TGTGCCAGCAGTACCGCCTATGGCTACACCTTC. Translated, it gives CASSTAYGYTF.

V gene TRBV2 combines with J gene TRBJ2-1; D perhaps matches TRBD2 (5 bases). Germline V gene data show CDR1 as SNHLY and CDR2 as FYNNEI. The CDR3 sequence is 15 residues long. V lost 6 bases, J lost 4 bases, and 16 bases lay in between. The CDR3, as DNA: TGTGCCAGCAGCGGATTAATTTCGGGATACAATGAGCAGTTCTTC. Its protein is CASSGLISGYNEQFF.

In its sample, this clonotype was seen a few times. CDR3: CASSRTVRTYNEQFF. In DNA form, the CDR3 reads TGTGCCAGCAGTCGGACAGTGCGGACCTACAATGAGCAGTTCTTC. The V gene is TRBV28, the J gene TRBJ2-1; possibly TRBD1 for D (6 bases). The CDR3 length is 15 residues. V lost 5 bases and J 2 bases, leaving 13 bases between the germline ends. From germline, CDR1 is MDHEN and CDR2 SYDVKM.

This chain connects TRBV20-1 to TRBJ1-5; 9 nucleotides match TRBD1. The junction had 13 bases not matched to a gene; V was cut back by 3 bases and J by 7 bases. CDR1 DFQATT and CDR2 SNEGSKA come from the germline V gene (reference sequence). CDR3 length: 16 residues. The CDR3 coding sequence is TGCAGTGCTAGTACCCCGGGACAGGGTGTGATCCAGCCCCAGCATTTT. Translating it yields CSASTPGQGVIQPQHF.

This clonotype was recorded at least ten times. J is TRBJ1-1 and V is TRBV11-2; no clear D. This CDR3 comprises 13 residues. Germline lookup yields CDR1 SGHAT and CDR2 FQNNGV. V was trimmed by 1 base and J by 4 bases, leaving 7 bases between them. The CDR3 region has the DNA TGTGCCAGCAGCTTAGTGGTGGGCACTGAAGCTTTCTTT. It is translated as CASSLVVGTEAFF.

This clonotype was picked up a small number of times. The chain uses TRBV12-5 and TRBJ2-1; D possibly matches TRBD1 or TRBD2 (5 bases each). CDR3 size: 13 residues. Trimming took 6 bases from V and 3 from J, leaving 9 bases between them. Per the germline V gene, CDR1 is LGHNT and CDR2 is FRNRAP. CDR3 nucleotide sequence: TGTGCTAGTGGCCGGGACCACTACAATGAGCAGTTCTTC. Its protein product is CASGRDHYNEQFF.

There are many counts of this clonotype. V is TRBV7-7 and J is TRBJ2-1; TRBD2 matches at 8 bases. Trimming removed 4 bases from V and 7 bases from J; junction bases left unmatched: 12. The germline V gene encodes CDR1 SSHAT and CDR2 FNYEAQ (reference sequence). The CDR3 covers 16 residues. As DNA, the CDR3 is TGTGCCAGCAGCTCCAAACCCGGGACTAGTGGGAATGAGCAGTTCTTC. Its translation: CASSSKPGTSGNEQFF.

This clonotype was detected only a few times. The genes are TRBV4-2 and TRBJ1-2, with D maybe TRBD1 (5 bases). Between the trimmed V and J ends, which lost 4 bases and 4 bases, there was a span of 16 bases. Per germline, CDR1 LGHNA and CDR2 YNFKEQ. CDR3 length: 15 amino acids. The CDR3 DNA reads as TGTGCCAGCAGCCTGGGAGAGGGCAGGGTCTATGGCTACACCTTC. As protein: CASSLGEGRVYGYTF.

This chain joins TRBV20-1 and TRBJ2-3; 7 nucleotides match TRBD1. V shed 2 bases, J shed 4 bases, and the junction held 6 bases outside the gene matches. CDR1 DFQATT and CDR2 SNEGSKA come from the germline V gene (reference sequence). The CDR3 loop spans 14 amino acids. DNA for the CDR3: TGCAGTGCTAGAAAGGGGGCAGGGGCAGATACGCAGTATTTT. This sequence encodes CSARKGAGADTQYF.

The J gene is TRBJ1-6, the V gene TRBV19; D not certain. Germline V CDR1 and CDR2: LNHDA, SQIVND (reference sequence). This CDR3 has 16 residues. Trimming took 5 bases from V and 0 from J, leaving 11 bases between them. CDR3 nucleotide sequence: TGTGCCAGTAGTTCGACTGGGAGCTCCTATAATTCACCCCTCCACTTT. Protein sequence: CASSSTGSSYNSPLHF.

This clonotype showed up many times. The rearrangement joins TRBV5-1 to TRBJ2-7, with 10 bases matching TRBD1. The CDR3 spans 15 residues. After removal of 5 bases from V and 3 bases from J, the junction contained 8 bases not matched to a gene. The germline gives CDR1 SGHRS, CDR2 YFSETQ. CDR3 protein: CASRAGTGVLYEQYF. The CDR3 nucleotides are TGCGCCAGCAGGGCCGGGACAGGGGTTCTCTACGAGCAGTACTTC.

This chain joins TRBV27 and TRBJ2-3; 9 bases map to TRBD2. Per the germline V gene, CDR1 is MNHEY and CDR2 is SMNVEV (reference sequence). This CDR3 has 16 amino acids. The J segment lost 4 bases and the V segment lost 5 bases, leaving 10 bases of the junction unmatched. The CDR3 loop is CASSDGVSGGSDTQYF. In DNA form, the CDR3 reads TGTGCCAGCAGTGACGGGGTTAGCGGGGGATCAGATACGCAGTATTTT.

The chain employs TRBV5-1 and TRBJ2-4; 10 bases map to TRBD2. The CDR3 spans 14 residues. Trimming took 6 bases from V and 6 from J; bases not matched to a gene: 6. Germline CDR1 SGHRS, CDR2 YFSETQ. The CDR3 DNA reads TGCGCCAGCATGGCTAGCGGGGGACGAAACATTCAGTACTTC. Its translation: CASMASGGRNIQYF. The entire variable domain, with the rest obtained from reference TRBV5-1 and TRBJ2-4, is as follows: KAGVTQTPRYLIKTRGQQVTLSCSPISGHRSVSWYQQTPGQGLQFLFEYFSETQRNKGNFPGRFSGRQFSNSRSEMNVSTLELGDSALYLCASMASGGRNIQYFGAGTRLSVL.

J is TRBJ2-1 and V is TRBV5-1; D ambiguous. The CDR3 is 14 residues long. The germline V and J ends were trimmed by 0 bases and 5 bases, with 9 bases remaining between them. Per the germline V gene, CDR1 is SGHRS and CDR2 is YFSETQ. The CDR3 DNA is TGCGCCAGCAGCTTGGCAAGTGCCAACAATGAGCAGTTCTTC. Translation gives CASSLASANNEQFF.

This clonotype was observed a handful of times. This rearrangement joins TRBV2 to TRBJ2-7, with 7 positions matching TRBD1. In germline, CDR1 is SNHLY, CDR2 FYNNEI. The V segment lost 0 bases and the J segment 6 bases; nucleotides outside the gene matches: 14. The CDR3 spans 17 residues. CDR3 nucleotides: TGTGCCAGCAGTGAAGCCCGGACAGCGAAAGGGGGCTCCGAGCAGTACTTC. It specifies CASSEARTAKGGSEQYF.

This clonotype has a handful of counts. The rearrangement joins TRBV5-1 to TRBJ1-2; perhaps TRBD1 as D (6 bases). V lost 6 bases and J 0 bases, leaving 18 bases between the germline ends. CDR1 is SGHRS, CDR2 YFSETQ, per germline. The CDR3 has 16 residues. As DNA, the CDR3 is TGCGCCAGCACCGTCACCCCGGACAGCGCTAACTATGGCTACACCTTC. Translating gives CASTVTPDSANYGYTF. Looking up the rest from reference TRBV5-1 and TRBJ1-2 gives the full variable domain: KAGVTQTPRYLIKTRGQQVTLSCSPISGHRSVSWYQQTPGQGLQFLFEYFSETQRNKGNFPGRFSGRQFSNSRSEMNVSTLELGDSALYLCASTVTPDSANYGYTFGSGTRLTVV.

The rearrangement uses TRBV12-3 or TRBV12-4 and TRBJ2-7; TRBD2 is a possible D gene (6 bases). The germline V and J ends were trimmed by 8 bases and 0 bases, with 11 bases remaining between them. The CDR3 runs to 13 residues. The CDR3 region is CASVISGSYEQYF. Here the CDR3 DNA reads TGTGCCAGCGTCATTAGCGGCTCCTACGAGCAGTACTTC.

This clonotype was seen a handful of times. The chain is built from TRBV12-3 or TRBV12-4 and TRBJ2-1; perhaps D is TRBD1 or TRBD2 (5 bases each). There are 15 residues in the CDR3. Trimming left V 2 bases short and J 9 bases short, with 17 bases between. The CDR3 bases are TGTGCCAGCAGTTTAAGGACGGGGACGGGGAGTGAGCAGTTCTTC. Encoded protein: CASSLRTGTGSEQFF.

This clonotype was counted only a few times. The chain carries TRBV10-3 and TRBJ2-7; 15 bases fit TRBD2. The V gene's germline CDR1 is ENHRY and CDR2 SYGVKD. The CDR3 extends over 18 amino acids. The trim removed 6 bases at V and 1 base at J, leaving 10 bases unmatched. CDR3 residues: CAISSGTSGGPGSYEQYF. The CDR3 DNA reads TGTGCCATCAGCTCCGGGACTAGCGGGGGGCCAGGTTCCTACGAGCAGTACTTC.

This clonotype was observed a handful of times. The J gene is TRBJ2-7, the V gene TRBV7-9, with D tentatively TRBD2 (6 bases). V lost 5 bases and J lost 4, with 21 bases in between. The CDR3 has 16 residues. The germline gives CDR1 SEHNR, CDR2 FQNEAQ (reference sequence). The CDR3 sequence is CASSPPTGTQFYEQYF. CDR3 nucleotide sequence: TGTGCCAGCAGCCCCCCCACCGGGACTCAATTTTACGAGCAGTACTTC.

This clonotype has just a few counts. The rearrangement joins TRBV2 to TRBJ1-6; D possibly corresponds to TRBD1 (5 bases). V lost 8 bases and J lost 14, with 13 bases in between. CDR1 is SNHLY and CDR2 is FYNNEI in the germline V gene. This CDR3 comprises 11 residues. CDR3 nucleotide sequence: TGTGCCAGCTCTCCCGGGGGGACCCTCCACTTT. This translates into CASSPGGTLHF.

This clonotype was seen only a few times. The chain links TRBV12-3 or TRBV12-4 to TRBJ2-1; D might be TRBD2 (6 bases). V gave up 5 bases and J gave up 0 bases, with 14 bases separating them. The CDR3 totals 16 residues. CDR3 protein: CASSPKTRSSYNEQFF. The CDR3 DNA follows: TGTGCCAGCAGTCCCAAGACTAGAAGCTCCTACAATGAGCAGTTCTTC.

This chain joins TRBV5-1 and TRBJ1-1; D unresolved. The CDR3 covers 13 residues. Germline V gene sequence: CDR1 SGHRS, CDR2 YFSETQ. V gave up 1 base and J gave up 3 bases, with 7 bases separating them. This CDR3 is CASSLTWDTEAFF. In DNA, the CDR3 is TGCGCCAGCAGCTTGACCTGGGACACTGAAGCTTTCTTT. Full variable domain (remainder filled in from reference TRBV5-1 and TRBJ1-1): KAGVTQTPRYLIKTRGQQVTLSCSPISGHRSVSWYQQTPGQGLQFLFEYFSETQRNKGNFPGRFSGRQFSNSRSEMNVSTLELGDSALYLCASSLTWDTEAFFGQGTRLTVV.